The 27 T cell receptor beta chains below all came from one sample that was sequenced in a study of blood T cell repertoires in COVID-19. Repertoires were generated with immunoSEQ multiplex PCR, while TCRdb's copy carries only in-frame clones and drops some. The data hold about 270,000 clones, with roughly nine tenths observed a single time. Sequencing input: PBMCs or T cells enriched from blood (not recorded which). The receptors were gathered from a woman younger than 30 who had recovered from COVID-19.

The chain joins TRBV12-5 to TRBJ2-2; 8 bases line up with TRBD2. This CDR3 comprises 14 residues. J gave up 5 bases and V 6 bases, and 5 bases lay outside the gene matches. Germline CDR1 reads LGHNT; CDR2 reads FRNRAP. CDR3 residues: CASGPGTSTGELFF. CDR3 nucleotide sequence: TGTGCTAGTGGGCCAGGGACTAGTACCGGGGAGCTGTTTTTT.

V usage is TRBV18 and J usage is TRBJ2-2; D is perhaps TRBD1 (5 bases). Germline values: CDR1 KGHSH, CDR2 LQKENI. Trimming removed 3 bases from V and 5 bases from J, with 22 bases in between. This CDR3 is built from 18 residues. CDR3 loop: CASSPLNGIGQRTGELFF. Written as DNA, the CDR3 is TGTGCCAGCTCACCTTTGAATGGAATCGGACAACGAACCGGGGAGCTGTTTTTT.

Comments on this clone: Other DNA sequences in this sample translate to the same CDR3. The chain combines TRBV5-1 with TRBJ2-5; TRBD2 aligns across 8 bases. V trimming: 0 bases; J trimming: 4 bases; junction bases outside the gene matches: 5. The CDR3 covers 15 residues. Germline V gene lookup returns CDR1 SGHRS and CDR2 YFSETQ. The CDR3 region has the DNA TGCGCCAGCAGCTTGGCGGGGGGGCCAGGAGAGACCCAGTACTTC. It codes for CASSLAGGPGETQYF.

The chain employs TRBV18 and TRBJ1-1, with TRBD1 matching 7 bases. Germline CDR1 is KGHSH and CDR2 is LQKENI. The CDR3 has 13 residues. J was trimmed by 4 bases and V by 6 bases; bases with no gene match: 5. The CDR3 DNA sequence: TGTGCCAGCTCCCCTACAGGGGTCACTGAAGCTTTCTTT. The encoded protein is CASSPTGVTEAFF.

This chain joins TRBV11-3 and TRBJ2-7; D perhaps matches TRBD1 (6 bases). Germline-derived CDR1 and CDR2 are SGHNT and YENEEA. Trimming shortened V by 7 bases and J by 3 bases, and 13 bases separated the two germline ends. The CDR3 totals 13 residues. The CDR3 sequence is CASTPGGGYEQYF. Here the CDR3 DNA reads TGTGCCAGCACCCCTGGGGGCGGCTACGAGCAGTACTTC.

The rearrangement links TRBV20-1 to TRBJ2-7; TRBD2 aligns across 7 bases. CDR3 length equals 14 residues. Germline lookup yields CDR1 DFQATT and CDR2 SNEGSKA (reference sequence). V shed 3 bases and J 0 bases; nucleotides not matched to a gene: 5. The CDR3 coding sequence is TGCAGTGCTAGTCTCTGGACTAGCTCCTACGAGCAGTACTTC. This encodes CSASLWTSSYEQYF.

CDR3 region: CASTRGIQETQYF. The CDR3 region has the DNA TGTGCCAGCACCCGGGGGATTCAAGAGACCCAGTACTTC. V and J are TRBV7-2 and TRBJ2-5; possibly TRBD2 for D (6 bases). Per germline, CDR1 SGHTA and CDR2 FQGNSA. CDR3 length: 13 amino acids. V was pared by 7 bases and J by 2 bases, with 11 bases between.

This clone was counted once. V and J are TRBV9 and TRBJ1-2; no clear D gene. The CDR3 sequence is 14 residues long. Germline loops: CDR1 SGDLS, CDR2 YYNGEE. The V and J ends lost 4 bases and 3 bases respectively, with 13 bases between them. This CDR3 is CASSPLPRDYGYTF. CDR3 nucleotides: TGTGCCAGCAGCCCACTCCCGCGAGACTATGGCTACACCTTC.

This chain links TRBV6-2 or TRBV6-3 with TRBJ1-6; D uncertain. CDR1 MNHEY and CDR2 SVGEGT come from the germline V gene. This CDR3 is 14 amino acids long. Between the trimmed V and J ends, which lost 5 bases and 0 bases, there was a span of 5 bases. The DNA of the CDR3 is TGTGCCAGCAGTAGGAGCTCCTATAATTCACCCCTCCACTTT. Protein: CASSRSSYNSPLHF.

The J gene is TRBJ1-2, the V gene TRBV19; 7 nucleotides align to TRBD1. The germline CDR1 and CDR2 sequences are LNHDA and SQIVND (reference sequence). V gave up 6 bases and J gave up 3 bases; unmatched junction bases: 10. The CDR3 runs 15 residues. CDR3 region: CASRRDSERYYGYTF. The CDR3 DNA is TGTGCCAGTAGGCGGGACAGCGAACGTTACTATGGCTACACCTTC.

This chain uses TRBV5-4 with TRBJ1-4; TRBD1 matches at 9 bases. Losses at the gene ends were 0 bases for V and 10 bases for J; bases not matched to a gene: 4. The CDR3 contains 14 residues. The germline gives CDR1 SGHNT, CDR2 YYREEE (reference sequence). This chain's CDR3 is CASSLDRGQAKLFF. CDR3 sequence (DNA): TGTGCCAGCAGCTTGGACAGGGGGCAGGCAAAACTGTTTTTT.

This clone has only one observation. The chain employs TRBV5-1 and TRBJ2-7; TRBD1 is a possible D gene (6 bases). The V gene's germline CDR1 is SGHRS and CDR2 YFSETQ. Deletions cut 0 bases from V and 4 bases from J, with 11 bases between. The CDR3 loop spans 14 amino acids. The CDR3 here is CASSLEQGTYEQYF. The CDR3 nucleotides read TGCGCCAGCAGCTTGGAACAGGGCACGTACGAGCAGTACTTC.

The chain combines TRBV28 with TRBJ1-5; D is unresolved. CDR3 length: 15 residues. Germline CDR1 MDHEN, CDR2 SYDVKM. V lost 6 bases, J lost 7 bases, and 19 bases lay in between. The CDR3 loop is CASSSAGGGGQPQHF. CDR3 DNA: TGTGCCAGCAGCTCCGCGGGCGGAGGCGGACAGCCCCAGCATTTT.

The chain combines TRBV4-1 with TRBJ2-3; 7 bases match TRBD1. V was clipped by 1 base and J by 5 bases; unmatched bases: 3. This CDR3 region has 14 residues. Germline CDR1 reads MGHRA; CDR2 reads YSYEKL. CDR3 coding DNA: TGCGCCAGCAGCCAAGGAACAGGGGTAGATACGCAGTATTTT. It translates to CASSQGTGVDTQYF.

With regard to this clone: At the DNA level, this CDR3 is encoded by other sequences in the same sample as well. This rearrangement joins TRBV29-1 to TRBJ2-1, with 7 bases matching TRBD1. This CDR3 is built from 13 residues. CDR1 and CDR2 from the germline V gene are SQVTM and ANQGSEA. V shed 7 bases and J 0 bases; nucleotides not matched to a gene: 3. CDR3 residues: CSAGQDSYNEQFF. DNA for the CDR3: TGCAGCGCAGGACAGGACTCCTACAATGAGCAGTTCTTC.

The genes are TRBV7-3 and TRBJ2-7; D possibly corresponds to TRBD2 (7 bases). Germline V lookup: CDR1 SGHTA, CDR2 FQGTGA. The CDR3 consists of 15 residues. The V end was cut by 1 base, the J end by 5 bases, with 15 bases between. The CDR3: CASSLKGGLDHEQYF. The CDR3 DNA reads TGTGCCAGCAGCTTAAAGGGGGGGCTTGATCACGAGCAGTACTTC. The variable domain in full, with the rest retrieved from reference TRBV7-3 and TRBJ2-7, is GAGVSQTPSNKVTEKGKYVELRCDPISGHTALYWYRQSLGQGPEFLIYFQGTGAADDSGLPNDRFFAVRPEGSVSTLKIQRTERGDSAVYLCASSLKGGLDHEQYFGPGTRLTVT.

The chain carries TRBV7-8 and TRBJ2-1; 8 nucleotides match TRBD2. In germline, CDR1 is SGHVS, CDR2 FQNEAQ. This CDR3 comprises 17 residues. J gave up 6 bases and V 0 bases, and 10 bases lay outside the gene matches. This chain's CDR3 is CASSLARVAGRGNEQFF. The CDR3 coding sequence is TGTGCCAGCAGCTTAGCGCGGGTAGCGGGACGAGGCAATGAGCAGTTCTTC.

V and J are TRBV10-1 and TRBJ2-1; D remains unclear. V lost 3 bases, J lost 8 bases, and 11 bases lay in between. This CDR3 has 13 residues. Germline CDR1 and CDR2: WNHNN and SYGVQD (reference sequence). The CDR3 DNA sequence: TGCGCCAGCAGTGATGGAGAGTTCGATGAGCAGTTCTTC. Translating it yields CASSDGEFDEQFF.

CDR3 region: CASAGAAENIQYF. The CDR3 region has the DNA TGTGCCTCGGCGGGGGCGGCGGAAAACATTCAGTACTTC. The gene calls are TRBV28 and TRBJ2-4; D is possibly TRBD2 (7 bases). Per the germline V gene, CDR1 is MDHEN and CDR2 is SYDVKM. Trimming took 11 bases from V and 5 from J, leaving 16 bases between them. The CDR3 is 13 amino acids.

J is TRBJ2-3 and V is TRBV4-2; 10 bases line up with TRBD2. CDR3 size: 16 residues. In germline, CDR1 is LGHNA, CDR2 YNFKEQ. V was pared by 0 bases and J by 2 bases, with 2 bases of the junction left unmatched. The DNA of the CDR3 is TGTGCCAGCAGCCAAGATACTAGCGGGACCACAGATACGCAGTATTTT. This translates into CASSQDTSGTTDTQYF.

J is TRBJ2-7 and V is TRBV10-1; D perhaps matches TRBD1 (5 bases). V lost 8 bases and J 0 bases, leaving 14 bases between the germline ends. Germline values: CDR1 WNHNN, CDR2 SYGVQD (reference sequence). The CDR3 sequence is 14 residues long. The CDR3 sequence: CASDVTGDSYEQYF. CDR3 bases: TGCGCCAGCGACGTCACAGGTGACTCCTACGAGCAGTACTTC.

This clone was recorded only once. This CDR3 is CASSFRTVYEQYF. In nucleotides, the CDR3 is TGTGCCAGCAGCTTCCGCACAGTCTACGAGCAGTACTTC. This chain links TRBV7-8 with TRBJ2-7, with D uncertain. Per the germline V gene, CDR1 is SGHVS and CDR2 is FQNEAQ. V was trimmed by 3 bases and J by 3 bases, leaving 9 bases between them. This CDR3 is 13 amino acids long.

J is TRBJ2-2 and V is TRBV4-2, with 10 bases matching TRBD2. From germline, CDR1 is LGHNA and CDR2 YNFKEQ. This CDR3 comprises 19 residues. The junction had 10 bases not matched to a gene; V was cut back by 0 bases and J by 3 bases. This chain's CDR3 is CASSQEGSGRNPDTGELFF. The CDR3, as DNA: TGTGCCAGCAGCCAAGAGGGTAGCGGGAGGAATCCGGACACCGGGGAGCTGTTTTTT.

The CDR3 is CASSTRQELFF. CDR3 sequence (DNA): TGTGCCAGCAGCACGAGACAGGAACTGTTCTTC. V is TRBV9 and J is TRBJ2-1, with D tentatively TRBD1 (6 bases). The CDR3 consists of 11 residues. V shed 4 bases and J shed 15 bases, with 14 bases lying between them. CDR1 and CDR2 (germline): SGDLS, YYNGEE.

The CDR3 sequence is CASSFRGLAGVKKYEQYF. The CDR3, as DNA: TGTGCCAGCAGTTTCCGCGGACTAGCGGGAGTGAAAAAGTACGAGCAGTACTTC. V gene TRBV28 combines with J gene TRBJ2-7; 13 nucleotides agree with TRBD2. Germline assignment: CDR1 MDHEN and CDR2 SYDVKM. Trimming removed 3 bases from V and 4 bases from J; junction bases left unmatched: 12. The CDR3 runs to 18 residues.

The chain links TRBV28 to TRBJ2-4; TRBD1 is a possible D gene (5 bases). Trimming left V 8 bases short and J 0 bases short, with 23 bases between. The CDR3 is made up of 18 amino acids. Per the germline V gene, CDR1 is MDHEN and CDR2 is SYDVKM. The CDR3 region has the DNA TGTGCCAGCCGTGGCACAGGCCTAAGTTCCCTAGCCAAAAACATTCAGTACTTC. Translated, it gives CASRGTGLSSLAKNIQYF.

This clone was counted a few times. V and J are TRBV5-6 and TRBJ1-2, with D unresolved. This CDR3 is 13 amino acids long. With 4 bases removed from V and 5 bases from J, the gap between germline ends came to 12 bases. Germline V lookup: CDR1 SGHDT, CDR2 YYEEEE. The CDR3 nucleotides read TGTGCCAGCAGCAAGGTACCAGCGTATGGCTACACCTTC. Its translation is CASSKVPAYGYTF.